The entry below describes one T cell receptor beta chain. The method was immunoSEQ multiplex PCR; TCRdb's version includes in-frame clones alone and lacks a portion of them. The repertoire includes 75,000 to 95,000 clones, roughly 94% of them detected once, and around 0.25% sits in the top ten. This sample is drawn from a study of technical replicates of blood from a handful of donors. With V trimmed by 5 bases and J by 7 bases, 8 bases remained unmatched. This CDR3 has 15 amino acids. Germline V CDR1 and CDR2: SGHVS, FQNEAQ. The chain uses TRBV7-8 and TRBJ1-2; 12 bases fit TRBD1. Sample: T cells isolated from PBMCs. This TCR was recovered from a human donor in good health. The CDR3 nucleotides are TGTGCCAGCAGCCTCCGGGACAGGGGGCTCGGTGGCTACACCTTC. This gives the protein CASSLRDRGLGGYTF.